The 30 T cell receptor beta chains given below trace back to one sample, sequenced in a study of blood T cell repertoires in COVID-19. Repertoires were generated with immunoSEQ multiplex PCR, while TCRdb's copy carries only in-frame clones and drops some. The table lists about 290,000 clones, over 80% of them singletons. The sequencing sample was made of peripheral blood. These receptors came from a woman aged 45-60 years with active or convalescent COVID-19.

The chain is built from TRBV28 and TRBJ1-2; D is unclear. V lost 8 bases to trimming and J lost 3 bases, with 19 bases between them. This CDR3 has 15 residues. CDR1 MDHEN and CDR2 SYDVKM come from the germline V gene. The CDR3 is CASLRRGPQYYGYTF. In DNA form, the CDR3 reads TGTGCCAGCCTCCGTCGAGGGCCCCAATACTATGGCTACACCTTC.

The CDR3 DNA follows: TGTGCCAGCAGCACTAGTGACGACGTCTCCTACGAGCAGTACTTC. Protein: CASSTSDDVSYEQYF. The V and J genes are TRBV7-6 and TRBJ2-7; weak D call: TRBD2 (5 bases). In germline, CDR1 is SGHVS, CDR2 FNYEAQ. Trimming stripped 5 bases from V and 0 bases from J, with 14 bases between. The CDR3 is 15 amino acids.

The chain couples TRBV5-1 to TRBJ2-3, with 7 bases lining up with TRBD2. Trimming at V came to 7 bases and at J to 0 bases, leaving 8 bases not matched to a gene. The CDR3 has 15 amino acids. CDR1 SGHRS and CDR2 YFSETQ come from the germline V gene. CDR3 in DNA: TGCGCCAGCGCGAGGGAGGGCCTCAGCACAGATACGCAGTATTTT. Amino acids: CASAREGLSTDTQYF.

The rearrangement joins TRBV3-1 (or the pseudogene TRBV3-2) to TRBJ2-5; 7 nucleotides agree with TRBD2. Germline CDR1 is LGHDT and CDR2 is YNNKEL (reference sequence). The CDR3 consists of 15 residues. After removal of 0 bases from V and 9 bases from J, the junction contained 10 bases not matched to a gene. The CDR3 protein is CASSQDFRSRGAQYF. The CDR3 DNA follows: TGTGCCAGCAGCCAAGATTTCCGCTCACGGGGGGCCCAGTACTTC.

The rearrangement links TRBV28 to TRBJ2-3, with a possible D match to TRBD2 (6 bases). The V gene's germline CDR1 is MDHEN and CDR2 SYDVKM. This CDR3 contains 16 residues. V was pared by 4 bases and J by 4 bases, with 18 bases between. The DNA for the CDR3 is TGTGCCAGCAGTTATTTGGGATCCAGGGAGGCAGATACGCAGTATTTT. Residues: CASSYLGSREADTQYF.

The J gene is TRBJ1-6, the V gene TRBV6-1; 12 bases match TRBD1. The CDR3 loop spans 16 amino acids. J was trimmed by 10 bases and V by 3 bases; bases with no gene match: 7. Germline V gives CDR1 MNHNS, CDR2 SASEGT. The CDR3 DNA reads TGTGCCAGCAGTGAGGGGACAGGGGGCACGTCGTCACCCCTCCACTTT. It encodes CASSEGTGGTSSPLHF.

The CDR3 nucleotides read TGCGCCAGCAGCTTCCGGGACAGGGGTTCCGAGCAGTACTTC. Translated: CASSFRDRGSEQYF. The rearrangement links TRBV4-1 to TRBJ2-7; 10 nucleotides align to TRBD1. Germline-derived CDR1 and CDR2 are MGHRA and YSYEKL. J gave up 6 bases and V 5 bases, and 7 bases lay outside the gene matches. The CDR3 is 14 residues long.

V usage is TRBV2 and J usage is TRBJ1-5; D remains unclear. Germline V gene lookup returns CDR1 SNHLY and CDR2 FYNNEI. Trimming shortened V by 3 bases and J by 0 bases, and 21 bases separated the two germline ends. The CDR3 has 19 amino acids. This CDR3 reads CASSDVAGWEVGSNQPQHF. The CDR3 DNA is TGTGCCAGCAGTGACGTTGCGGGGTGGGAAGTTGGTAGCAATCAGCCCCAGCATTTT. The full variable domain, in which reference TRBV2 and TRBJ1-5 provide the parts outside the CDR3, is EPEVTQTPSHQVTQMGQEVILRCVPISNHLYFYWYRQILGQKVEFLVSFYNNEISEKSEIFDDQFSVERPDGSNFTLKIRSTKLEDSAMYFCASSDVAGWEVGSNQPQHFGDGTRLSIL.

The rearrangement links TRBV28 to TRBJ2-2; 7 nucleotides match TRBD1. Germline-derived CDR1 and CDR2 are MDHEN and SYDVKM. V lost 1 base to trimming and J lost 0 bases; unmatched junction nucleotides: 2. The length of the CDR3 is 16 residues. CDR3 residues: CASSLYGTANTGELFF. CDR3 nucleotides: TGTGCCAGCAGTTTATATGGGACAGCGAACACCGGGGAGCTGTTTTTT.

A single count supports this clone. This rearrangement joins TRBV18 to TRBJ2-1, with no clear D. There are 15 residues in the CDR3. Germline V gene sequence: CDR1 KGHSH, CDR2 LQKENI. V was trimmed by 4 bases and J by 5 bases, leaving 15 bases between them. CDR3 residues: CASSRFDRGNNEQFF. DNA of the CDR3: TGTGCCAGCTCACGTTTTGACCGAGGAAACAATGAGCAGTTCTTC.

The V and J genes are TRBV5-6 and TRBJ1-1, with D hard to call. V dropped 4 bases and J dropped 0 bases, with 13 bases sitting between them. Germline V gene data show CDR1 as SGHDT and CDR2 as YYEEEE. The CDR3 spans 15 residues. CDR3 region: CASSRNAGVNTEAFF. For the CDR3, the DNA is TGTGCCAGCAGCCGAAACGCGGGCGTGAACACTGAAGCTTTCTTT.

The chain couples TRBV12-3 or TRBV12-4 to TRBJ2-7; a possible D gene is TRBD1 (6 bases). CDR3 length: 12 amino acids. V dropped 3 bases and J dropped 4 bases, with 7 bases sitting between them. The CDR3 region is CASSLDRYEQYF. The CDR3 DNA reads TGTGCCAGCAGTTTGGACAGATACGAGCAGTACTTC.

The chain couples TRBV11-2 to TRBJ1-1; D gene ambiguous. Trimming cost V 5 bases and J 4 bases, with 20 bases left between them. The CDR3 has 16 residues. The V gene's germline CDR1 is SGHAT and CDR2 FQNNGV. The CDR3, as DNA: TGTGCCAGCAGCCGCGGGGAAAGGGAAGGTGGCACTGAAGCTTTCTTT. Translated: CASSRGEREGGTEAFF.

The rearrangement joins TRBV19 to TRBJ1-5; D is perhaps TRBD1 (5 bases). Per the germline V gene, CDR1 is LNHDA and CDR2 is SQIVND (reference sequence). The CDR3 has 14 amino acids. V lost 3 bases to trimming and J lost 3 bases, with 9 bases between them. The CDR3 reads CASSIARDNQPQHF. The DNA for the CDR3 is TGTGCCAGTAGTATCGCCAGGGACAATCAGCCCCAGCATTTT.

The chain joins TRBV6-1 to TRBJ1-1, with D tentatively TRBD1 (5 bases). Trimming removed 2 bases from V and 3 bases from J, with 16 bases in between. Germline CDR1 MNHNS, CDR2 SASEGT. The CDR3 consists of 16 residues. CDR3 amino acids: CASSELQGFLDTEAFF. The CDR3 DNA reads TGTGCCAGCAGTGAACTCCAGGGCTTTTTGGACACTGAAGCTTTCTTT.

This clone was recorded only once. The chain combines TRBV7-2 with TRBJ2-7; no definite D call. The CDR3 length is 15 residues. Per germline, CDR1 SGHTA and CDR2 FQGNSA. V was pared by 0 bases and J by 7 bases, with 16 bases between. The CDR3 loop is CASSLAAAPLMEQYF. The CDR3 coding sequence is TGTGCCAGCAGCTTAGCTGCGGCGCCCCTAATGGAGCAGTACTTC.

V is TRBV6-1 and J is TRBJ1-5; D gene unclear. Looked up from germline, CDR1 is MNHNS and CDR2 is SASEGT. The CDR3 covers 15 residues. Trimming stripped 0 bases from V and 4 bases from J, with 10 bases between. The CDR3 reads CASSEARVPNQPQHF. CDR3 coding DNA: TGTGCCAGCAGTGAAGCGCGGGTACCTAATCAGCCCCAGCATTTT.

Worth noting for this clone: The same CDR3 can be traced to other DNA sequences in this sample. J is TRBJ2-7 and V is TRBV19, with 7 bases lining up with TRBD2. Germline lookup yields CDR1 LNHDA and CDR2 SQIVND (reference sequence). V shed 4 bases, J shed 3 bases, and the junction held 3 bases outside the gene matches. The CDR3 spans 13 residues. The CDR3 region has the DNA TGTGCCAGTAGTAGAGGACTAGTCTACGAGCAGTACTTC. Its translation is CASSRGLVYEQYF.

J is TRBJ1-2 and V is TRBV2, with TRBD1 matching over 9 bases. Germline V lookup: CDR1 SNHLY, CDR2 FYNNEI. V gave up 6 bases and J gave up 4 bases; unmatched junction bases: 9. The CDR3 covers 15 residues. Here the CDR3 reads CASSVGQGQFYGYTF. The CDR3 bases are TGTGCCAGCAGCGTAGGACAGGGGCAATTCTATGGCTACACCTTC.

The chain combines TRBV19 with TRBJ1-1; TRBD1 aligns across 9 bases. J lost 8 bases, V lost 5 bases, and 6 bases had no gene match. The V gene's germline CDR1 is LNHDA and CDR2 SQIVND (reference sequence). This CDR3 is built from 13 residues. This CDR3 is CASSAQDRGEAFF. For the CDR3, the DNA is TGTGCCAGTAGTGCGCAGGACAGGGGCGAAGCTTTCTTT.

This clone has a handful of counts. The rearrangement links TRBV28 to TRBJ1-5; the D is unclear. V dropped 3 bases and J dropped 7 bases, with 10 bases sitting between them. The CDR3 is 13 amino acids. CDR1 MDHEN and CDR2 SYDVKM come from the germline V gene. CDR3 sequence: CASSLESTQPQHF. The CDR3 DNA is TGTGCCAGCAGTTTGGAGAGTACGCAGCCCCAGCATTTT.

This chain uses TRBV6-5 with TRBJ1-1; possible D gene TRBD1, 6 bases. This CDR3 spans 13 amino acids. V lost 6 bases, J lost 9 bases, and 17 bases lay in between. Germline V gene lookup returns CDR1 MNHEY and CDR2 SVGAGI. CDR3 residues: CASSTGRAVKAFF. The CDR3 bases are TGTGCCAGCAGCACAGGGCGCGCAGTTAAAGCTTTCTTT.

V usage is TRBV5-6 and J usage is TRBJ1-3; 8 bases fit TRBD1. The germline CDR1 and CDR2 sequences are SGHDT and YYEEEE. The junction had 0 bases not matched to a gene; V was cut back by 0 bases and J by 4 bases. The CDR3 extends over 14 amino acids. CDR3 region: CASSLAGGGNTIYF. As DNA, the CDR3 is TGTGCCAGCAGCTTGGCAGGGGGCGGAAACACCATATATTTT.

This chain joins TRBV29-1 and TRBJ1-2; 9 bases are a match to TRBD1. Per the germline V gene, CDR1 is SQVTM and CDR2 is ANQGSEA. CDR3 length: 13 residues. V lost 6 bases and J lost 8; bases outside the gene matches: 10. CDR3 in amino acids: CSVRTGGSQGYTF. The CDR3 DNA reads as TGCAGCGTCCGAACAGGGGGCAGCCAGGGCTACACCTTC.

This chain links TRBV28 with TRBJ2-3; no definite D call. Trimming stripped 8 bases from V and 3 bases from J, with 9 bases between. The CDR3 is 12 amino acids. Germline values: CDR1 MDHEN, CDR2 SYDVKM. In DNA, the CDR3 is TGTGCCAGCCACTCGGGTACAGATACGCAGTATTTT. As protein: CASHSGTDTQYF.

The chain employs TRBV10-3 and TRBJ2-7, with D possibly being TRBD2 (5 bases). Germline V CDR1 and CDR2: ENHRY, SYGVKD. V was pared by 2 bases and J by 1 base, with 18 bases between. This CDR3 is built from 17 residues. CDR3 loop: CAISEPGEGVSSYEQYF. For the CDR3, the DNA is TGTGCCATCAGTGAGCCCGGGGAAGGAGTTTCGTCCTACGAGCAGTACTTC.

The V gene is TRBV28, the J gene TRBJ2-1; the D is unclear. Germline V CDR1 and CDR2: MDHEN, SYDVKM. This CDR3 has 11 residues. Trimming stripped 5 bases from V and 4 bases from J, with 3 bases between. CDR3 loop: CASSQYNEQFF. Written as DNA, the CDR3 is TGTGCCAGCAGTCAATACAATGAGCAGTTCTTC. The complete variable domain, with remaining parts taken from reference TRBV28 and TRBJ2-1, reads DVKVTQSSRYLVKRTGEKVFLECVQDMDHENMFWYRQDPGLGLRLIYFSYDVKMKEKGDIPEGYSVSREKKERFSLILESASTNQTSMYLCASSQYNEQFFGPGTRLTVL.

The chain recombines TRBV29-1 with TRBJ1-2, with D maybe TRBD1 (5 bases). CDR1 SQVTM and CDR2 ANQGSEA come from the germline V gene. V dropped 3 bases and J dropped 7 bases, with 15 bases sitting between them. CDR3 size: 13 residues. CDR3: CSVDQTALRGYTF. The CDR3 DNA reads TGCAGCGTTGACCAGACAGCCCTTCGTGGCTACACCTTC.

This clone came up once. The gene calls are TRBV19 and TRBJ1-2, with 9 bases that match TRBD1. Germline CDR1 LNHDA, CDR2 SQIVND (reference sequence). The trim removed 1 base at V and 1 base at J, leaving 4 bases unmatched. This CDR3 is 16 amino acids long. The CDR3 reads CASSIAGTGINYGYTF. CDR3 coding DNA: TGTGCCAGTAGTATAGCTGGGACAGGGATTAACTATGGCTACACCTTC.

The table lists this clone with a few counts. The V and J genes are TRBV19 and TRBJ2-5, with D perhaps matching TRBD2 (6 bases). Germline V gene lookup returns CDR1 LNHDA and CDR2 SQIVND (reference sequence). This CDR3 is 14 amino acids long. Deletions cut 5 bases from V and 1 base from J, with 11 bases between. DNA of the CDR3: TGTGCCAGTAGTCAAGCGGGCGTCCAAGAGACCCAGTACTTC. It yields the protein CASSQAGVQETQYF.